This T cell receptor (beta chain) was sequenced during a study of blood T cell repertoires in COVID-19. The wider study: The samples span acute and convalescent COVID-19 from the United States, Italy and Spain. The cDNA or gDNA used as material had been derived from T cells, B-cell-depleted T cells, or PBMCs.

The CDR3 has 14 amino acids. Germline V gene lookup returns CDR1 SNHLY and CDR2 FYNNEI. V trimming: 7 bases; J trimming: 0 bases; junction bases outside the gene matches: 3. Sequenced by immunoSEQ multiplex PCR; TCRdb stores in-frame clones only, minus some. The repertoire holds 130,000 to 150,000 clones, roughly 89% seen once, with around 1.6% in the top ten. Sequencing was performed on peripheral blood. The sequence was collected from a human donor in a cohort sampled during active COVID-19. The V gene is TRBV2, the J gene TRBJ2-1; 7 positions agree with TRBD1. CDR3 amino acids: CASNRGVSYNEQFF. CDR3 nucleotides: TGTGCCAGCAACAGGGGAGTCTCCTACAATGAGCAGTTCTTC. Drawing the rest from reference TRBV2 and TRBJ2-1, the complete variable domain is EPEVTQTPSHQVTQMGQEVILRCVPISNHLYFYWYRQILGQKVEFLVSFYNNEISEKSEIFDDQFSVERPDGSNFTLKIRSTKLEDSAMYFCASNRGVSYNEQFFGPGTRLTVL.